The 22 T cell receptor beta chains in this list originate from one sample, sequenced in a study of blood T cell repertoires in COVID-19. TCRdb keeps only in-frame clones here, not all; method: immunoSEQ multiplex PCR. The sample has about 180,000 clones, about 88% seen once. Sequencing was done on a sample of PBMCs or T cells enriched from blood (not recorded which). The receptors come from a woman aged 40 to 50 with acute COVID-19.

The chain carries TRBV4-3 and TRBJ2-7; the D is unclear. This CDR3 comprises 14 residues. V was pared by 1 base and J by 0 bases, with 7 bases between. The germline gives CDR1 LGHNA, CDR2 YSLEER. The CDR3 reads CASSQGFSSYEQYF. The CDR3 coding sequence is TGCGCCAGCAGCCAAGGTTTCAGCTCCTACGAGCAGTACTTC.

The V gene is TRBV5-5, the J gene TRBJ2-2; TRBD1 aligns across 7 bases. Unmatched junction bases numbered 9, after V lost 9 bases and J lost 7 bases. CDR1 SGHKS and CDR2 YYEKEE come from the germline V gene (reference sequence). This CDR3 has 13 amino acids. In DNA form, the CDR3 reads TGTGCCACCCAACAGGGGACCAGCGGGGAGCTGTTTTTT. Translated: CATQQGTSGELFF.

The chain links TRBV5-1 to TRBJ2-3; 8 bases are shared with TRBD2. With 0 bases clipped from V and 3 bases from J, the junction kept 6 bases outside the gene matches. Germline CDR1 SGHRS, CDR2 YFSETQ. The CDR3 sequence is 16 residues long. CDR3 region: CASSLVSGGATDTQYF. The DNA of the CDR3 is TGCGCCAGCAGCTTGGTTTCCGGGGGGGCAACAGATACGCAGTATTTT. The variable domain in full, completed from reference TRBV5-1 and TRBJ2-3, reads KAGVTQTPRYLIKTRGQQVTLSCSPISGHRSVSWYQQTPGQGLQFLFEYFSETQRNKGNFPGRFSGRQFSNSRSEMNVSTLELGDSALYLCASSLVSGGATDTQYFGPGTRLTVL.

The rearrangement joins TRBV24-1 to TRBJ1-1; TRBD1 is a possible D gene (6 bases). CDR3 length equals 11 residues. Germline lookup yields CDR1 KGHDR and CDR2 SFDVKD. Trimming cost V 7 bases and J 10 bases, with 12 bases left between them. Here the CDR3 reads CATSKDRLAFF. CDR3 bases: TGTGCCACCAGCAAGGACAGACTAGCTTTCTTT.

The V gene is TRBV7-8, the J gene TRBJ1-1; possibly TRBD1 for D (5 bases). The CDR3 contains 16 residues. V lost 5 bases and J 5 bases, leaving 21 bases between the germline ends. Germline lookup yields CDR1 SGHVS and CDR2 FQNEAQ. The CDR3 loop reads CASSLGSGGVGTEAFF. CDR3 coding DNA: TGTGCCAGCAGCCTAGGTTCGGGAGGGGTTGGGACTGAAGCTTTCTTT.

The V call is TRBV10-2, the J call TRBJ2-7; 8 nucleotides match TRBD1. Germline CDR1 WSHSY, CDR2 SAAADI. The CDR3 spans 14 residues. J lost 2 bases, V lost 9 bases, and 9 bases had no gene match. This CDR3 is CARGFSTGAYEQYF. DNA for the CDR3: TGCGCCAGGGGATTCTCGACAGGGGCCTACGAGCAGTACTTC.

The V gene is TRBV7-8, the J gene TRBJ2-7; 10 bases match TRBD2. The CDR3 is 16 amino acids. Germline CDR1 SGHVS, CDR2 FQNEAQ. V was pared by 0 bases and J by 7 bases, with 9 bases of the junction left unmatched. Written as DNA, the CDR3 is TGTGCCAGCAGCTTAGCGATGCTAGCGGGAGCGAGTGAGCAGTACTTC. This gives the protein CASSLAMLAGASEQYF.

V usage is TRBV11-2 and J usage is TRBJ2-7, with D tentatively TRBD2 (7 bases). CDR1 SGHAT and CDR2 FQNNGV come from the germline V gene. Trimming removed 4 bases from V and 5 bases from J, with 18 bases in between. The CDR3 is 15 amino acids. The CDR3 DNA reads TGTGCCAGCAGCTCCCCCAACAGCGGGACACACGAGCAGTACTTC. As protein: CASSSPNSGTHEQYF.

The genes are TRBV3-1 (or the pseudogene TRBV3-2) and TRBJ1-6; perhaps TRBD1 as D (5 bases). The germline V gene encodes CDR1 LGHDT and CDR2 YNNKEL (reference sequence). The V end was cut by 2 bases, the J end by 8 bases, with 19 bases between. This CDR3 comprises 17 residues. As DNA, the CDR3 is TGTGCCAGCAGCCAATCCTTAAGGGGCAGGGTGGATTCACCCCTCCACTTT. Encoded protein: CASSQSLRGRVDSPLHF.

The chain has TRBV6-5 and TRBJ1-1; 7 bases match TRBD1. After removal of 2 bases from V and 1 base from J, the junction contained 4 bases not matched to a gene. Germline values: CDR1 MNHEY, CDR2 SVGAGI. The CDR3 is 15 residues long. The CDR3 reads CASSYRQGENTEAFF. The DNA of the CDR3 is TGTGCCAGCAGTTACCGACAGGGTGAGAACACTGAAGCTTTCTTT.

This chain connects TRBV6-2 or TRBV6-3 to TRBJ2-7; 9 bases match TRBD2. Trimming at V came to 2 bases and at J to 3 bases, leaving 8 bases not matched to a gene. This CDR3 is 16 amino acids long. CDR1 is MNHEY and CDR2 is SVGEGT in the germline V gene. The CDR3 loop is CASSYTSGPPRYEQYF. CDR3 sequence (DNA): TGTGCCAGCAGTTACACTAGCGGGCCGCCGCGCTACGAGCAGTACTTC.

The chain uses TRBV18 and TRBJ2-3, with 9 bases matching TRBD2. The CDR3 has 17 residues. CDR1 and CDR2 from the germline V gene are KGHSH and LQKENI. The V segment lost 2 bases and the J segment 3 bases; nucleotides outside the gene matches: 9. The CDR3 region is CASSPLRGGSGTDTQYF. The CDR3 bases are TGTGCCAGCTCACCATTGCGGGGGGGTTCCGGTACAGATACGCAGTATTTT.

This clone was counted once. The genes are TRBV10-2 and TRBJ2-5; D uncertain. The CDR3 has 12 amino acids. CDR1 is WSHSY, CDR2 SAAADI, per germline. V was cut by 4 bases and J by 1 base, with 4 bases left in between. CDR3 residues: CASSAVQETQYF. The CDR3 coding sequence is TGCGCCAGCAGTGCCGTCCAAGAGACCCAGTACTTC.

The CDR3 region has the DNA TGTGCCAGCAGTTACTCGAACAGGGGGCGAACTGAAGCTTTCTTT. Encoded protein: CASSYSNRGRTEAFF. The chain combines TRBV6-5 with TRBJ1-1; 9 nucleotides align to TRBD1. CDR1 and CDR2 (germline): MNHEY, SVGAGI. This CDR3 region has 15 residues. Trimming at V came to 0 bases and at J to 5 bases, leaving 4 bases not matched to a gene.

CDR3 residues: CASSTGSTEAFF. The CDR3 bases are TGTGCCAGCAGTACAGGATCCACTGAAGCTTTCTTT. The chain couples TRBV6-6 to TRBJ1-1; TRBD1 might be the D (5 bases). CDR1 MNHNY and CDR2 SVGAGI come from the germline V gene (reference sequence). The CDR3 contains 12 residues. Trimming took 5 bases from V and 4 from J, leaving 8 bases between them.

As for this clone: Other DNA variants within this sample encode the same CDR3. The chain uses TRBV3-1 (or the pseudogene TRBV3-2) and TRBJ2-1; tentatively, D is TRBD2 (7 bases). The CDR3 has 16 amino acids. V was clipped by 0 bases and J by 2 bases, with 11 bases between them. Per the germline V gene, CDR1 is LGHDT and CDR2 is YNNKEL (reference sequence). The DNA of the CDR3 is TGTGCCAGCAGCCAAGATTGGGGGGGCACCTACAATGAGCAGTTCTTC. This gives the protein CASSQDWGGTYNEQFF.

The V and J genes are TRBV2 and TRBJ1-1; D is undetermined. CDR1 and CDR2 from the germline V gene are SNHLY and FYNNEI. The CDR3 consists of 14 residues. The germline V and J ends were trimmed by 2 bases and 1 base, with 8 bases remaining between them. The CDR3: CASSEWQRNTEAFF. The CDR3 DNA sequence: TGTGCCAGCAGTGAATGGCAGCGGAACACTGAAGCTTTCTTT.

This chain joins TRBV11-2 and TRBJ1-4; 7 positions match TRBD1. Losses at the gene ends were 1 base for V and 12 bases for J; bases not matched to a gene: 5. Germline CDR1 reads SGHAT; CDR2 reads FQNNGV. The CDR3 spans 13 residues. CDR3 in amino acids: CASSLVAGGELFF. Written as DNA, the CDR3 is TGTGCCAGCAGCTTAGTGGCAGGGGGAGAACTGTTTTTT. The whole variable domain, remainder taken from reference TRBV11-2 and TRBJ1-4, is EAGVAQSPRYKIIEKRQSVAFWCNPISGHATLYWYQQILGQGPKLLIQFQNNGVVDDSQLPKDRFSAERLKGVDSTLKIQPAKLEDSAVYLCASSLVAGGELFFGSGTQLSVL.

Here the CDR3 reads CASSRAGASGYGYTF. In nucleotides, the CDR3 is TGTGCCAGCAGCCGAGCAGGGGCCTCAGGCTATGGCTACACCTTC. The chain combines TRBV11-2 with TRBJ1-2; TRBD1 might be the D (6 bases). With 5 bases removed from V and 4 bases from J, the gap between germline ends came to 17 bases. This CDR3 comprises 15 residues. The germline gives CDR1 SGHAT, CDR2 FQNNGV.

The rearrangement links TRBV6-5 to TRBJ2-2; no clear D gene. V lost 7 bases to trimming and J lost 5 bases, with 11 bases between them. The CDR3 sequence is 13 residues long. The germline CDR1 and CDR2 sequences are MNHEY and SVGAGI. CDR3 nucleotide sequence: TGTGCCAGCACCTCTCAGTTTACCGGGGAGCTGTTTTTT. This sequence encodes CASTSQFTGELFF.

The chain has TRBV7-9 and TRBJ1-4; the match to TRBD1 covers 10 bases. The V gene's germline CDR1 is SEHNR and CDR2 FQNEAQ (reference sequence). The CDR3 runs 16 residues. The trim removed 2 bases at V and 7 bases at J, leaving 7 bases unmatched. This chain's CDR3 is CASSLSTGGLGEKLFF. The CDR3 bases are TGTGCCAGCAGCTTATCGACAGGGGGCCTAGGTGAAAAACTGTTTTTT.

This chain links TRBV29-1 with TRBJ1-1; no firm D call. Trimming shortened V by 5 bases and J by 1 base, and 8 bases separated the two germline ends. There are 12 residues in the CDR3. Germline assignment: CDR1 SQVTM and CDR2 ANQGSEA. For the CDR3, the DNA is TGCAGCGTTTCTACGGGGAACACTGAAGCTTTCTTT. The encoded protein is CSVSTGNTEAFF.